This T cell receptor (beta chain) was captured in a study of blood T cells in healthy people across ages (dated by TCRdb to between 2014 and 2017). In terms of the full investigation: In model experiments, template switching captured about one uniquely barcoded TCR beta cDNA molecule for every two T cells. The donors were split into four age groups: young (average about 15 years), middle-aged (around 37), aged (approximately 60) and long-lived (over 80). Using the same blood draw, the study looked at two additional independent replicas of 1 million unique cDNA reads for two donors, one aged 18 to 30 and the other aged 80 or older. Age-related changes in TCR beta repertoire diversity were measured in the study by deep sequencing normalized with unique cDNA molecular identifiers. To avoid experimental bias, donors of different ages were randomly spread across the sequencing lanes. The paper as a whole reports these results and caveats: Compared with the aged group, the long-lived group had more naive CD4+ T cells, fewer expanded clones and increased TCR diversity, a pattern suggesting age selection. Observed TCR beta diversity per million T cells fell roughly linearly with age, and a significant reduction was already apparent by age roughly 40. The percentage of naive T cells measured by flow cytometry correlated strongly with observed TCR beta diversity. Because donor CMV infection status was unknown, age-related changes in expanded clonotypes were potentially confounded. Total diversity estimates from one million sequenced T cells were considered lower bounds and underestimates. Because profiling used bulk unsorted PBMCs, naive and antigen-experienced compartments could not be compared conclusively.

Relative to germline, V is 5 bases shorter and J is 0 bases shorter, with 14 bases between their ends. From a lookup of the germline V gene, CDR1 and CDR2 are MNHNS and SASEGT. Reading from cysteine to phenylalanine, the CDR3 counts 17 amino acids. Only the CDR3 DNA stays, 51 bases, in frame from base 1. In regard to this clonotype: It lacks a known antigen. The sample holds no much larger clone one base away, and base qualities are not on file.

Library construction relied on 5' RACE. The sequencing machine was an Illumina HiSeq 2500. A second PCR of roughly 7 to 11 cycles was performed with a sample-barcoded 5' primer and a J-beta primer mix. Each TCR beta cDNA molecule received a unique molecular identifier from a template-switch 5' adaptor carrying 12 random nucleotides. Each sample yielded at least 2.5 million CDR3-containing paired-end reads. First-strand cDNA was synthesized from all RNA with the Mint cDNA synthesis kit, primed by a TRBC-specific oligonucleotide. Following uracil-DNA glycosylase treatment, all cDNA underwent a first 18-cycle PCR with the universal primers M1SS and BC2_uni_R. The published analysis was carried out like this. Each sample was normalized by randomly selecting 1 million high-quality reads, each carrying a distinct molecular identifier. Instead of being binned into consensus sequences, reads that shared molecular identifiers were thrown out. MiTCR, run with a Q25 quality threshold and the strictest error-elimination algorithm, handled CDR3 identification, clonotype clustering and error correction. A nonparametric unseen species model with Euler transformation was used to estimate lower-bound total TCR beta diversity. TCRdb reworked the public reads: Q25 trimming with fastp, MiXCR clone assembly, productive beta chains retained. Rows merge per CDR3 protein into single entries with the most common DNA and genes. In this record, the V and J calls reflect TCRdb's handling and not the investigators' own analysis. In all, the sample holds approximately 1.5 million distinct CDR3 sequences, and roughly 32% of those were seen once. The ten most abundant clones make up around 11% of the sample.

Donors were 30 to 45 systemically healthy Caucasian individuals from Russia aged roughly 6 to 100 years. Each donor gave approximately 9.4 milliliters of peripheral blood, drawn into EDTA-treated Vacutainer tubes. Ficoll-Paque density-gradient centrifugation was used to isolate PBMCs, with at least 7 million per sample. Total RNA was extracted from PBMCs with Trizol reagent, with at least 6 micrograms obtained per sample. For every donor, flow cytometry on a PBMC aliquot measured the percentage of naive CD45RAhigh/CD27high T cells. The TCR was taken from a woman in her thirties in good health. Sequencing was carried out using blood. The rearranged chain carries TRBV6-1 and TRBJ2-6, with TRBD2 tentatively as D gene (5 bases match). CDR3 region: CASSPGVPDSGANVLTF. Here is the DNA: TGTGCCAGCAGTCCCGGGGTCCCTGACTCTGGGGCCAACGTCCTGACTTTC.